The T cell receptor (beta chain) under discussion was sequenced for a study of T cells in localized non-small cell lung cancer. Broader study findings: Investigators sequenced only a single tumor region, leaving heterogeneity possible. In adjacent lung appeared a median roughly 56 of the top 100 tumor clones.

TCRdb's table, derived via immunoSEQ multiplex PCR, lists solely in-frame clones and lacks some. The sample records about 52,000 clones, approximately 86% being singletons. Trimming cost V 5 bases and J 9 bases, with 20 bases left between them. From germline, CDR1 is SEHNR and CDR2 FQNEAQ (reference sequence). The CDR3 has 15 amino acids. For this clone: Antigen: not known.

J is TRBJ1-3 and V is TRBV7-9, with D perhaps TRBD1 (6 bases). The sequence was collected from a female donor with stage II lung adenocarcinoma. The source was PBMCs, collected before any cancer treatment. In DNA form, the CDR3 reads TGTGCCAGCAGCAGTCGCCAAGGGGGGTCGGGCACCATATATTTT. This translates into CASSSRQGGSGTIYF.